This TCR beta chain was retrieved from a study of T cell changes during pregnancy in multiple sclerosis. This clone showed up just a few times. Repertoires were generated with immunoSEQ multiplex PCR, while TCRdb's copy carries only in-frame clones and drops some. The sample carries about 24,000 clones, more than 75% recorded once. V was cut by 7 bases and J by 10 bases, with 18 bases left in between. This CDR3 comprises 14 residues. CDR1 is SGHDT, CDR2 YYEEEE, per germline. The clonotype was recovered from a female donor in good health, enrolled as a control in a pregnancy study. The chain uses TRBV5-6 and TRBJ1-6; D possibly corresponds to TRBD1 (5 bases). The sequences come from CD4+ T cells from peripheral blood mononuclear cells, collected in the first trimester of pregnancy. CDR3: CASRGQGLGSPLHF. The CDR3, as DNA: TGTGCCAGCCGCGGACAAGGGCTCGGGTCACCCCTCCACTTT.